The 28 T cell receptor beta chains in this list originate from one sample, sequenced in a study of shared clonotypes between healthy human individuals. Clones were read by immunoSEQ multiplex PCR, and TCRdb kept only the in-frame ones, dropping some. The sample contains fewer than 400,000 clones, 74% of which appear only once. The sample taken for sequencing was memory CD4+ T cells sorted from blood. The subset was: CD45RA-negative fraction. These receptors were collected from a young man in good health.

The chain carries TRBV11-2 and TRBJ2-1; D is ambiguous. The CDR3 is 11 residues long. Germline loops: CDR1 SGHAT, CDR2 FQNNGV. V was trimmed by 4 bases and J by 10 bases, leaving 8 bases between them. CDR3 region: CASSSQVEQFF. The CDR3 DNA reads as TGTGCCAGCAGCTCCCAAGTAGAGCAGTTCTTC.

There are a few counts of this clone. The gene calls are TRBV7-3 and TRBJ1-1; 7 bases align to TRBD1. The CDR3 covers 13 residues. Germline V gene data show CDR1 as SGHTA and CDR2 as FQGTGA. With V trimmed by 4 bases and J by 5 bases, 4 bases remained unmatched. The CDR3 is CASSWTGLTEAFF. CDR3 nucleotides: TGTGCCAGCAGCTGGACAGGCCTGACTGAAGCTTTCTTT.

Concerning this clone: Other DNA sequences in this sample translate to the same CDR3. The V and J genes are TRBV20-1 and TRBJ2-3; D gene uncertain. This CDR3 has 11 residues. V lost 5 bases, J lost 3 bases, and 6 bases lay in between. Germline lookup yields CDR1 DFQATT and CDR2 SNEGSKA (reference sequence). The DNA of the CDR3 is TGCAGTGCTGGATATACAGATACGCAGTATTTT. Residues: CSAGYTDTQYF.

This clone was counted between two and nine times. CDR3 protein: CASREGGQSNQPQHF. CDR3 bases: TGTGCCAGCAGGGAAGGCGGGCAGAGCAATCAGCCCCAGCATTTT. The chain combines TRBV28 with TRBJ1-5; D unclear. V gave up 6 bases and J gave up 1 base, with 13 bases separating them. Germline CDR1 and CDR2: MDHEN and SYDVKM. The CDR3 has 15 residues.

This sequence joins TRBV5-1 and TRBJ1-2, with 8 bases aligning to TRBD1. V was clipped by 3 bases and J by 4 bases; unmatched bases: 5. The CDR3 has 14 residues. Germline V gene lookup returns CDR1 SGHRS and CDR2 YFSETQ. DNA of the CDR3: TGCGCCAGCAGCTCGGGGACAGGAATCTATGGCTACACCTTC. Translated: CASSSGTGIYGYTF. The variable domain in full, completed from reference TRBV5-1 and TRBJ1-2, reads KAGVTQTPRYLIKTRGQQVTLSCSPISGHRSVSWYQQTPGQGLQFLFEYFSETQRNKGNFPGRFSGRQFSNSRSEMNVSTLELGDSALYLCASSSGTGIYGYTFGSGTRLTVV.

This clone has more than one count but fewer than ten. The V and J genes are TRBV12-5 and TRBJ2-5; D unresolved. The CDR3 loop spans 12 amino acids. With 4 bases removed from V and 5 bases from J, the gap between germline ends came to 8 bases. From germline, CDR1 is LGHNT and CDR2 FRNRAP. The CDR3 coding sequence is TGTGCTAGTGGTTCGACCTTGGAGACCCAGTACTTC. Amino acids: CASGSTLETQYF.

The chain is built from TRBV10-1 and TRBJ1-1, with TRBD1 as a possible D gene (5 bases). V was shortened by 4 bases and J by 7 bases, with 16 bases between the two germline ends. Germline V lookup: CDR1 WNHNN, CDR2 SYGVQD (reference sequence). This CDR3 has 14 residues. CDR3 in amino acids: CASSAGFTGVEAFF. CDR3 DNA: TGCGCCAGCAGTGCGGGTTTTACGGGGGTTGAAGCTTTCTTT.

The J gene is TRBJ2-3, the V gene TRBV5-1, with no clear D. Deletions cut 4 bases from V and 4 bases from J, with 7 bases between. The CDR3 runs 12 residues. Per the germline V gene, CDR1 is SGHRS and CDR2 is YFSETQ. CDR3 amino acids: CASSPDADTQYF. In DNA form, the CDR3 reads TGCGCCAGCAGCCCGGACGCAGATACGCAGTATTTT.

V gene TRBV5-4 combines with J gene TRBJ2-2, with 7 bases matching TRBD1. V gave up 4 bases and J gave up 4 bases; unmatched junction bases: 7. The CDR3 runs to 15 residues. The germline V gene has CDR1 SGHNT and CDR2 YYREEE (reference sequence). DNA of the CDR3: TGTGCCAGCAGCCTACCGGGACAGAGCACCGGGGAGCTGTTTTTT. This encodes CASSLPGQSTGELFF.

CDR3 loop: CASRRRTGGAVNEQFF. CDR3 nucleotide sequence: TGCGCCAGCAGACGCAGGACAGGGGGCGCTGTCAATGAGCAGTTCTTC. J is TRBJ2-1 and V is TRBV5-1, with 11 positions matching TRBD1. V lost 5 bases to trimming and J lost 6 bases; unmatched junction nucleotides: 10. Germline V gene data show CDR1 as SGHRS and CDR2 as YFSETQ. The CDR3 loop spans 16 amino acids.

This chain uses TRBV5-6 with TRBJ2-2, with 7 nucleotides matching TRBD1. CDR1 and CDR2 (germline): SGHDT, YYEEEE. J lost 6 bases, V lost 2 bases, and 4 bases had no gene match. The CDR3 extends over 14 amino acids. In DNA, the CDR3 is TGTGCCAGCAGCTTAGTTCAGGGGGCCGGGGAGCTGTTTTTT. Its protein product is CASSLVQGAGELFF.

The sample holds one count of this clone. The chain recombines TRBV19 with TRBJ2-3; D possibly corresponds to TRBD1 (5 bases). In germline, CDR1 is LNHDA, CDR2 SQIVND (reference sequence). The CDR3 sequence is 14 residues long. Trimming removed 4 bases from V and 4 bases from J, with 12 bases in between. The CDR3 DNA follows: TGTGCCAGTAGTAGGGGCGAAGCTGCAGATACGCAGTATTTT. Its translation: CASSRGEAADTQYF.

The chain couples TRBV18 to TRBJ2-7; 9 nucleotides match TRBD1. The germline V gene has CDR1 KGHSH and CDR2 LQKENI. The CDR3 consists of 18 residues. Unmatched junction bases numbered 16, after V lost 5 bases and J lost 2 bases. Here the CDR3 reads CASSATGGGELTAYEQYF. CDR3 bases: TGTGCCAGCTCAGCGACAGGGGGAGGAGAGTTGACTGCCTACGAGCAGTACTTC.

This clone turned up a few times. The gene calls are TRBV5-4 and TRBJ1-1; no reliable D call. The V gene's germline CDR1 is SGHNT and CDR2 YYREEE (reference sequence). The CDR3 covers 14 residues. The V end was cut by 2 bases, the J end by 0 bases, with 8 bases between. This CDR3 reads CASSLYQVNTEAFF. The CDR3 region has the DNA TGTGCCAGCAGCTTATATCAGGTGAACACTGAAGCTTTCTTT.

To note about this clone: The same CDR3 also results from other DNA sequences found in this sample. V and J are TRBV6-1 and TRBJ1-5; D gene uncertain. V gave up 4 bases and J gave up 0 bases, with 4 bases separating them. The CDR3 is made up of 13 amino acids. CDR1 and CDR2 from the germline V gene are MNHNS and SASEGT. CDR3: CASSGTSNQPQHF. In DNA, the CDR3 is TGTGCCAGCAGTGGCACTAGCAATCAGCCCCAGCATTTT.

The CDR3 loop reads CASSQEWRGVIGELFF. The CDR3 nucleotides are TGCGCCAGCAGCCAAGAATGGCGAGGGGTCATCGGGGAGCTGTTTTTT. The genes are TRBV4-3 and TRBJ2-2; D could derive from TRBD1 or TRBD2 (5 bases each). The CDR3 is 16 amino acids. CDR1 is LGHNA, CDR2 YSLEER, per germline. V lost 0 bases and J 7 bases, leaving 15 bases between the germline ends.

This chain links TRBV30 with TRBJ1-5; D may be TRBD1 (5 bases). The germline gives CDR1 GTSNPN, CDR2 SVGIG (reference sequence). V was shortened by 1 base and J by 7 bases, with 11 bases between the two germline ends. The CDR3 spans 13 residues. The CDR3 DNA follows: TGTGCCTGGAGTGGGGGGGGAGGACAGCCCCAGCATTTT. Encoded protein: CAWSGGGGQPQHF. The complete variable domain, with remaining parts taken from reference TRBV30 and TRBJ1-5, reads SQTIHQWPATLVQPVGSPLSLECTVEGTSNPNLYWYRQAAGRGLQLLFYSVGIGQISSEVPQNLSASRPQDRQFILSSKKLLLSDSGFYLCAWSGGGGQPQHFGDGTRLSIL.

The rearrangement links TRBV4-3 to TRBJ1-1; TRBD1 might be the D (5 bases). This CDR3 region has 15 residues. Germline CDR1 reads LGHNA; CDR2 reads YSLEER. The V gene lost 3 bases and the J gene lost 1 base, with 12 bases spanning the gap. CDR3 residues: CASSHQQTGNTEAFF. The CDR3 DNA reads TGCGCCAGCAGCCACCAACAAACAGGGAACACTGAAGCTTTCTTT.

This chain joins TRBV6-1 and TRBJ2-7; D ambiguous. The germline V and J ends were trimmed by 4 bases and 0 bases, with 13 bases remaining between them. CDR1 and CDR2 (germline): MNHNS, SASEGT. The CDR3 sequence is 15 residues long. Written as DNA, the CDR3 is TGTGCCAGCAGTGTGACGTCTAGAAGCTCCTACGAGCAGTACTTC. Its protein is CASSVTSRSSYEQYF.

This clone has just one count. The gene calls are TRBV7-9 and TRBJ2-7; the D gene could be TRBD1 or TRBD2 (5 bases each). Germline values: CDR1 SEHNR, CDR2 FQNEAQ (reference sequence). V was clipped by 0 bases and J by 7 bases, with 10 bases between them. The CDR3 has 13 residues. The CDR3 is CASSLASGREQYF. DNA of the CDR3: TGTGCCAGCAGCTTAGCTTCGGGGCGAGAGCAGTACTTC.

This clone showed up many times. The chain has TRBV2 and TRBJ2-7, with D possibly being TRBD2 (6 bases). V lost 5 bases, J lost 7 bases, and 21 bases lay in between. Germline V CDR1 and CDR2: SNHLY, FYNNEI. This CDR3 has 15 residues. The CDR3 loop reads CASSPVAGRGGEQYF. The DNA for the CDR3 is TGTGCCAGCAGTCCCGTCGCCGGGAGAGGAGGAGAGCAGTACTTC.

The chain combines TRBV7-9 with TRBJ1-2; 8 positions agree with TRBD1. V lost 5 bases, J lost 7 bases, and 12 bases stayed unmatched. Germline CDR1 is SEHNR and CDR2 is FQNEAQ (reference sequence). The CDR3 is 15 amino acids. The CDR3 DNA reads TGTGCCAGCAGCATAGACAGGGGATTCGACTTTGGCTACACCTTC. Amino acid sequence: CASSIDRGFDFGYTF.

Comment on this clone: Other DNA sequences of this sample code for an identical CDR3. This sequence joins TRBV5-1 and TRBJ1-4; D ambiguous. The V gene lost 2 bases and the J gene lost 4 bases, with 9 bases spanning the gap. This CDR3 has 14 amino acids. From germline, CDR1 is SGHRS and CDR2 YFSETQ. The CDR3 sequence: CASSLGQFNEKLFF. DNA for the CDR3: TGCGCCAGCAGCTTAGGTCAGTTTAATGAAAAACTGTTTTTT.

The chain recombines TRBV6-5 with TRBJ1-2; maybe TRBD1 (5 bases). Trimming took 3 bases from V and 8 from J, leaving 7 bases between them. CDR1 is MNHEY and CDR2 is SVGAGI in the germline V gene. The CDR3 totals 11 residues. The CDR3: CASSYRGGYTF. The CDR3 DNA reads TGTGCCAGCAGTTATAGGGGCGGCTACACCTTC.

The chain joins TRBV19 to TRBJ1-5, with D hard to call. Germline values: CDR1 LNHDA, CDR2 SQIVND (reference sequence). V shed 7 bases and J shed 5 bases, with 12 bases lying between them. CDR3 size: 13 residues. The CDR3 sequence: CASKKEGYQPQHF. The CDR3 DNA reads as TGTGCCAGTAAGAAAGAGGGCTATCAGCCCCAGCATTTT. Filled out from reference TRBV19 and TRBJ1-5, the complete variable domain reads DGGITQSPKYLFRKEGQNVTLSCEQNLNHDAMYWYRQDPGQGLRLIYYSQIVNDFQKGDIAEGYSVSREKKESFPLTVTSAQKNPTAFYLCASKKEGYQPQHFGDGTRLSIL.

The rearrangement joins TRBV14 to TRBJ2-5; D not resolved. V lost 1 base to trimming and J lost 0 bases, with 12 bases between them. The CDR3 is 16 amino acids. From germline, CDR1 is SGHDN and CDR2 FVKESK. CDR3 sequence reads: CASSQAPQENQETQYF. The DNA for the CDR3 is TGTGCCAGCAGCCAAGCCCCACAAGAAAACCAAGAGACCCAGTACTTC.

This clone appeared a few times. CDR3 nucleotide sequence: TGTGCCAGCAGCTCTAAATACACAGATACGCAGTATTTT. Translated, it gives CASSSKYTDTQYF. The genes are TRBV5-6 and TRBJ2-3; no clear D. Germline lookup yields CDR1 SGHDT and CDR2 YYEEEE. The CDR3 is 13 residues long. Trimming pared 3 bases from V and 2 bases from J, leaving 7 bases between.

V usage is TRBV2 and J usage is TRBJ2-7; TRBD2 is a possible D gene (5 bases). The CDR3 extends over 14 amino acids. CDR1 SNHLY and CDR2 FYNNEI come from the germline V gene. V lost 4 bases and J lost 1, with 11 bases in between. The CDR3 DNA is TGTGCCAGCAGTGGGACTTCCTCTTCCTACGAGCAGTACTTC. This encodes CASSGTSSSYEQYF.